A selection of T cell receptor beta chains follows, all from one sample in a study of T cell repertoires in cytomegalovirus infection. These receptors are not linked to any known antigen. TCRdb independently ran MiXCR on the reads; one entry per CDR3 protein. The sample shows roughly 920,000 distinct CDR3 sequences, approximately 33% of them seen only once. The sequenced sample was cultured CD8+ T cells from PBMCs, obtained from culture after CMV antigen stimulation. Receptor source: a human donor in good health (CMV status not recorded). Some clones in this sample may be carry-over from other donors' samples. The CDR3 runs from the conserved cysteine through the conserved F or W. A D gene is named only where the DNA matches it firmly. Clone size is given for some rows only: seen once, a few or many times, or a class if the clone is expanded.

CDR3aa: CASSSPPDKRGTEDTQYF
CDR3nt: TGTGCCAGCAGTTCGCCCCCAGACAAGCGGGGGACGGAAGATACGCAGTATTTT
abundance: many
j_gene: TRBJ2-3
v_gene: TRBV12-3/TRBV12-4
d_gene: TRBD2

CDR3aa: CAIKASGGPQKETQYF
CDR3nt: TGTGCCATCAAAGCTAGCGGGGGCCCGCAAAAAGAGACCCAGTACTTC
abundance: few
j_gene: TRBJ2-5
v_gene: TRBV10-3
d_gene: TRBD2

CDR3aa: CASTLAGVNEQFF
CDR3nt: TGTGCCAGTACTCTAGCGGGGGTCAATGAGCAGTTCTTC
abundance: few
j_gene: TRBJ2-1
v_gene: TRBV19
d_gene: TRBD2

CDR3aa: CASKPLTGDSGNTIYF
CDR3nt: TGTGCCAGCAAACCCCTTACAGGCGACTCTGGAAACACCATATATTTT
abundance: NA
j_gene: TRBJ1-3
v_gene: TRBV6-6
d_gene: NA

CDR3aa: CASSNGRNQPQHF
CDR3nt: TGTGCCAGCAGCAACGGCCGTAATCAGCCCCAGCATTTT
abundance: many
j_gene: TRBJ1-5
v_gene: TRBV7-6
d_gene: NA

CDR3aa: CASSSGTGVSDNQPQHF
CDR3nt: TGTGCCAGCAGCTCCGGGACAGGGGTATCGGACAATCAGCCCCAGCATTTT
abundance: NA
j_gene: TRBJ1-5
v_gene: TRBV12-3/TRBV12-4
d_gene: TRBD1

CDR3aa: CASNSRGGTDTQYF
CDR3nt: TGTGCCAGCAACTCCCGGGGGGGCACAGATACGCAGTATTTT
abundance: NA
j_gene: TRBJ2-3
v_gene: TRBV2
d_gene: TRBD2

CDR3aa: CASGLEVIHGYEQYF
CDR3nt: TGTGCTAGTGGTTTAGAGGTGATCCACGGCTACGAGCAGTACTTC
abundance: NA
j_gene: TRBJ2-7
v_gene: TRBV12-5
d_gene: NA

CDR3aa: CASSLVGAPNTGELFF
CDR3nt: TGTGCCAGCAGCTTGGTCGGGGCTCCGAACACCGGGGAGCTGTTTTTT
abundance: NA
j_gene: TRBJ2-2
v_gene: TRBV5-8
d_gene: NA

CDR3aa: CASTWPGGSGYTF
CDR3nt: TGTGCCAGCACCTGGCCGGGAGGGAGTGGCTACACCTTC
abundance: NA
j_gene: TRBJ1-2
v_gene: TRBV7-3
d_gene: NA

CDR3aa: CASGSYKDSGGYTF
CDR3nt: TGTGCTAGTGGTTCTTACAAAGATTCCGGTGGCTACACCTTC
abundance: few
j_gene: TRBJ1-2
v_gene: TRBV12-5
d_gene: NA

CDR3aa: CASSYVGGDRMQETQYF
CDR3nt: TGTGCCAGCAGTTATGTCGGGGGGGACAGGATGCAGGAGACCCAGTACTTC
abundance: many
j_gene: TRBJ2-5
v_gene: TRBV6-2/TRBV6-3
d_gene: NA

CDR3aa: CASSLRNSNTGELFF
CDR3nt: TGTGCCAGCAGTCTAAGAAACTCGAACACCGGGGAGCTGTTTTTT
abundance: few
j_gene: TRBJ2-2
v_gene: TRBV6-1
d_gene: NA

CDR3aa: CASSFGQDREYMGTDTQYF
CDR3nt: TGTGCCAGCAGCTTTGGACAGGATAGGGAATACATGGGCACAGATACGCAGTATTTT
abundance: few
j_gene: TRBJ2-3
v_gene: TRBV7-3
d_gene: TRBD1

CDR3aa: CASSPLTGSYSSTDTQYF
CDR3nt: TGTGCCAGCAGCCCATTGACAGGCTCCTATTCTAGCACAGATACGCAGTATTTT
abundance: many
j_gene: TRBJ2-3
v_gene: TRBV7-2
d_gene: NA

CDR3aa: CANSLPGGWTDTQYF
CDR3nt: TGTGCCAACAGCCTTCCAGGGGGATGGACAGATACGCAGTATTTT
abundance: NA
j_gene: TRBJ2-3
v_gene: TRBV6-2/TRBV6-3
d_gene: TRBD1

CDR3aa: CASSPGQGASNQETQYF
CDR3nt: TGCGCCAGCAGCCCGGGACAGGGGGCATCGAACCAAGAGACCCAGTACTTC
abundance: NA
j_gene: TRBJ2-5
v_gene: TRBV4-1
d_gene: TRBD1

CDR3aa: CASSDRVTEAFF
CDR3nt: TGTGCCAGCAGTGACAGGGTCACTGAAGCTTTCTTT
abundance: many
j_gene: TRBJ1-1
v_gene: TRBV7-9
d_gene: TRBD1

CDR3aa: CATSRARGYEQFF
CDR3nt: TGTGCCACCAGCAGAGCCAGGGGGTATGAGCAGTTCTTC
abundance: NA
j_gene: TRBJ2-1
v_gene: TRBV15
d_gene: TRBD1

CDR3aa: CASSEAAYGYTF
CDR3nt: TGTGCCAGCAGTGAGGCAGCCTATGGCTACACCTTC
abundance: NA
j_gene: TRBJ1-2
v_gene: TRBV2
d_gene: NA

CDR3aa: CASAPGGRFNEQFF
CDR3nt: TGTGCCAGCGCGCCCGGGGGGCGGTTCAATGAGCAGTTCTTC
abundance: few
j_gene: TRBJ2-1
v_gene: TRBV12-3/TRBV12-4
d_gene: NA

CDR3aa: CASSYTFTGGTEAFF
CDR3nt: TGTGCCAGCAGTTACACCTTTACAGGGGGCACTGAAGCTTTCTTT
abundance: NA
j_gene: TRBJ1-1
v_gene: TRBV6-2/TRBV6-3
d_gene: TRBD1

CDR3aa: CASSLSGHAINQPQHF
CDR3nt: TGTGCCAGCAGTTTATCGGGACACGCGATTAATCAGCCCCAGCATTTT
abundance: few
j_gene: TRBJ1-5
v_gene: TRBV27
d_gene: NA

CDR3aa: CASIQTPMAANTEAFF
CDR3nt: TGTGCCAGCATTCAAACCCCCATGGCCGCGAACACTGAAGCTTTCTTT
abundance: NA
j_gene: TRBJ1-1
v_gene: TRBV27
d_gene: NA

CDR3aa: CASSRDGQVIEAFF
CDR3nt: TGTGCCAGCAGCAGGGACGGACAAGTAATTGAAGCTTTCTTT
abundance: few
j_gene: TRBJ1-1
v_gene: TRBV6-1
d_gene: NA

CDR3aa: CAYLSGNTIYF
CDR3nt: TGTGCTTACTTATCTGGAAACACCATATATTTT
abundance: few
j_gene: TRBJ1-3
v_gene: TRBV7-7
d_gene: NA

CDR3aa: CASSFIAGQTQETQYF
CDR3nt: TGTGCCAGCAGTTTCATCGCAGGGCAGACTCAAGAGACCCAGTACTTC
abundance: NA
j_gene: TRBJ2-5
v_gene: TRBV12-3/TRBV12-4
d_gene: NA

CDR3aa: CASSVGSRVDGYTF
CDR3nt: TGTGCCAGCAGTGTCGGAAGTCGGGTGGATGGCTACACCTTC
abundance: NA
j_gene: TRBJ1-2
v_gene: TRBV2
d_gene: NA

CDR3aa: CASSYWVDSPRSYNEQFF
CDR3nt: TGTGCCAGCAGTTACTGGGTCGATTCGCCGCGATCCTACAATGAGCAGTTCTTC
abundance: many
j_gene: TRBJ2-1
v_gene: TRBV6-2/TRBV6-3
d_gene: NA